The present TCR beta chain was sequenced within a study of regulatory T cells in long-lasting Graves disease. TCR beta libraries were built with iRepertoire HTBI primers and Arm-PCR of CDR3 regions. TCRdb itself ran the multiplex PCR reads through MiXCR, one entry per CDR3 protein. The table includes 240,000 or so distinct CDR3 sequences, roughly 21% detected once. With V trimmed by 3 bases and J by 3 bases, 12 bases remained unmatched. The CDR3 totals 17 residues. Germline assignment: CDR1 SGHNT and CDR2 YYREEE (reference sequence). Time point in this sample: newly diagnosed GD, antithyroid drugs for less than 3 months. Generation of the TCR library employed RNA extracted from PBMCs.

Specimen: peripheral blood mononuclear cells (PBMCs), collected at new diagnosis, from a patient treated with antithyroid drugs. This sequence joins TRBV5-4 and TRBJ1-1; 9 nucleotides line up with TRBD1. This clonotype originated in a female donor with Graves disease. As DNA, the CDR3 is TGTGCCAGCAGCTACAAAACAGGGGGCGGGATTCACACTGAAGCTTTCTTT. Translated, it gives CASSYKTGGGIHTEAFF.